These 30 T cell receptor beta chains came from one sample sequenced in a study of blood T cell repertoires in COVID-19. TCRdb keeps only in-frame clones here, not all; method: immunoSEQ multiplex PCR. The sample holds under 250,000 clones, about 83% seen once. Sequencing used peripheral blood. The receptors originated from a man aged 25 to 45 who had recovered from COVID-19.

This chain links TRBV5-1 with TRBJ2-7; TRBD2 aligns across 8 bases. CDR1 is SGHRS and CDR2 is YFSETQ in the germline V gene. This CDR3 has 15 residues. Trimming at V came to 1 base and at J to 7 bases, leaving 10 bases not matched to a gene. CDR3 protein: CASSLFYGGAGEQYF. DNA for the CDR3: TGCGCCAGCAGCTTGTTCTACGGGGGGGCCGGGGAGCAGTACTTC.

This chain joins TRBV19 and TRBJ1-3; weak D call: TRBD1 (5 bases). Germline CDR1 is LNHDA and CDR2 is SQIVND (reference sequence). V lost 6 bases, J lost 2 bases, and 17 bases lay in between. CDR3 length: 16 residues. DNA of the CDR3: TGTGCCAGTAGAACCACCGCCAGGGTACCTGGAAACACCATATATTTT. Amino acid sequence: CASRTTARVPGNTIYF.

The gene calls are TRBV10-3 and TRBJ2-1; 7 bases line up with TRBD1. The CDR3 is 13 amino acids. With 7 bases clipped from V and 10 bases from J, the junction kept 10 bases outside the gene matches. Germline V lookup: CDR1 ENHRY, CDR2 SYGVKD. The chain's CDR3 is CAIKRTDRDEQFF. The CDR3 region has the DNA TGTGCCATCAAACGGACCGACAGGGACGAGCAGTTCTTC.

The chain uses TRBV19 and TRBJ1-4; possible D gene TRBD1, 5 bases. This CDR3 region has 13 residues. Trimming stripped 6 bases from V and 5 bases from J, with 10 bases between. The V gene's germline CDR1 is LNHDA and CDR2 SQIVND (reference sequence). CDR3 DNA: TGTGCCAGTAGCGACAGTGGGAATGAAAAACTGTTTTTT. This encodes CASSDSGNEKLFF.

This clone was recorded once. The chain links TRBV3-1 (or the pseudogene TRBV3-2) to TRBJ2-1; D perhaps matches TRBD1 (6 bases). The CDR3 consists of 17 residues. V was shortened by 3 bases and J by 6 bases, with 21 bases between the two germline ends. Germline lookup yields CDR1 LGHDT and CDR2 YNNKEL (reference sequence). The CDR3 region is CASSHSTGTLSLNEQFF. For the CDR3, the DNA is TGTGCCAGCAGCCACTCAACCGGGACACTTAGCCTCAATGAGCAGTTCTTC.

The rearrangement uses TRBV4-1 and TRBJ2-1; 7 bases line up with TRBD2. Germline V gene sequence: CDR1 MGHRA, CDR2 YSYEKL. V trimming: 4 bases; J trimming: 2 bases; junction bases outside the gene matches: 11. This CDR3 is 17 amino acids long. The CDR3 sequence is CASSPRGSAGTYNEQFF. Here the CDR3 DNA reads TGCGCCAGCAGCCCTCGCGGGAGTGCGGGGACCTACAATGAGCAGTTCTTC.

This chain links TRBV5-1 with TRBJ1-2; D might be TRBD1 (5 bases). This CDR3 is built from 12 residues. Looked up from germline, CDR1 is SGHRS and CDR2 is YFSETQ. Trimming shortened V by 4 bases and J by 5 bases, and 9 bases separated the two germline ends. The CDR3 bases are TGCGCCAGCAGCCCAGCAGGGTATGGCTACACCTTC. The encoded protein is CASSPAGYGYTF. The entire variable domain, with the rest obtained from reference TRBV5-1 and TRBJ1-2, is as follows: KAGVTQTPRYLIKTRGQQVTLSCSPISGHRSVSWYQQTPGQGLQFLFEYFSETQRNKGNFPGRFSGRQFSNSRSEMNVSTLELGDSALYLCASSPAGYGYTFGSGTRLTVV.

The rearrangement uses TRBV2 and TRBJ1-5, with TRBD1 identical over 12 bases. V trimming: 8 bases; J trimming: 0 bases; junction bases outside the gene matches: 8. Germline values: CDR1 SNHLY, CDR2 FYNNEI. The CDR3 has 17 amino acids. CDR3 region: CASHGTGGGYSNQPQHF. DNA of the CDR3: TGTGCCAGCCACGGGACAGGGGGCGGCTATAGCAATCAGCCCCAGCATTTT. The whole variable domain, filled in from reference TRBV2 and TRBJ1-5, reads EPEVTQTPSHQVTQMGQEVILRCVPISNHLYFYWYRQILGQKVEFLVSFYNNEISEKSEIFDDQFSVERPDGSNFTLKIRSTKLEDSAMYFCASHGTGGGYSNQPQHFGDGTRLSIL.

In its sample, this clone was seen a few times. The V and J genes are TRBV7-2 and TRBJ2-5; no clear D gene. The CDR3 sequence is 14 residues long. Germline lookup yields CDR1 SGHTA and CDR2 FQGNSA. The V end was cut by 1 base, the J end by 5 bases, with 11 bases between. The chain's CDR3 is CASSLVASQETQYF. In DNA, the CDR3 is TGTGCCAGCAGCTTAGTGGCTAGTCAGGAGACCCAGTACTTC.

This clone was found many times. The rearrangement links TRBV4-1 to TRBJ2-1; TRBD1 agrees at 8 bases. The CDR3 contains 17 residues. Trimming removed 2 bases from V and 4 bases from J; junction bases left unmatched: 10. CDR1 is MGHRA, CDR2 YSYEKL, per germline. The CDR3: CASSQPGRDRRYNEQFF. In nucleotides, the CDR3 is TGCGCCAGCAGCCAACCTGGCCGGGACAGGCGGTACAATGAGCAGTTCTTC.

The rearrangement links TRBV7-9 to TRBJ2-3; 8 positions match TRBD2. CDR3 length equals 16 residues. The germline V gene encodes CDR1 SEHNR and CDR2 FQNEAQ (reference sequence). V lost 3 bases to trimming and J lost 3 bases; unmatched junction nucleotides: 8. Written as DNA, the CDR3 is TGTGCCAGCAGCTTCGCTATTAGCGGGGTGACAGATACGCAGTATTTT. Its translation is CASSFAISGVTDTQYF.

The rearrangement joins TRBV5-1 to TRBJ2-7; a possible D gene is TRBD2 (6 bases). The ends were cut back, 4 bases at V and 3 bases at J, with 20 bases in the middle. Looked up from germline, CDR1 is SGHRS and CDR2 is YFSETQ. This CDR3 region has 16 residues. CDR3: CASSPHAQEGFYEQYF. In nucleotides, the CDR3 is TGCGCCAGCAGCCCCCACGCCCAGGAGGGGTTCTACGAGCAGTACTTC.

V gene TRBV19 combines with J gene TRBJ1-1; D unresolved. Trimming took 7 bases from V and 3 from J, leaving 15 bases between them. Germline CDR1 is LNHDA and CDR2 is SQIVND (reference sequence). There are 14 residues in the CDR3. CDR3 bases: TGTGCCAGTACCTTCCGGGTTGCAGACACTGAAGCTTTCTTT. It specifies CASTFRVADTEAFF.

The V and J genes are TRBV7-2 and TRBJ2-7; D is ambiguous. V lost 2 bases and J 2 bases, leaving 7 bases between the germline ends. Germline V gene sequence: CDR1 SGHTA, CDR2 FQGNSA. CDR3 length equals 13 residues. CDR3 amino acids: CASSLIPAYEQYF. The CDR3 DNA follows: TGTGCCAGCAGCTTAATTCCAGCCTACGAGCAGTACTTC. The whole variable domain, filled in from reference TRBV7-2 and TRBJ2-7, reads GAGVSQSPSNKVTEKGKDVELRCDPISGHTALYWYRQSLGQGLEFLIYFQGNSAPDKSGLPSDRFSAERTGGSVSTLTIQRTQQEDSAVYLCASSLIPAYEQYFGPGTRLTVT.

This chain links TRBV7-3 with TRBJ1-2; D is uncertain. The ends were cut back, 1 base at V and 7 bases at J, with 10 bases in the middle. CDR3 length: 13 amino acids. Germline values: CDR1 SGHTA, CDR2 FQGTGA. CDR3: CASSLREGSGYTF. DNA of the CDR3: TGTGCCAGCAGCTTAAGGGAAGGGAGTGGCTACACCTTC.

The chain links TRBV7-9 to TRBJ2-3, with 9 nucleotides matching TRBD2. CDR1 is SEHNR, CDR2 FQNEAQ, per germline (reference sequence). CDR3 size: 18 residues. With 3 bases clipped from V and 2 bases from J, the junction kept 12 bases outside the gene matches. DNA of the CDR3: TGTGCCAGCAGCTTGGTGCGGGGGGGCCCAGGACACACAGATACGCAGTATTTT. It specifies CASSLVRGGPGHTDTQYF. Combining the CDR3 with reference TRBV7-9 and TRBJ2-3 gives the whole variable domain DTGVSQNPRHKITKRGQNVTFRCDPISEHNRLYWYRQTLGQGPEFLTYFQNEAQLEKSRLLSDRFSAERPKGSFSTLEIQRTEQGDSAMYLCASSLVRGGPGHTDTQYFGPGTRLTVL.

V is TRBV27 and J is TRBJ1-2; no clear D gene. Germline V gene data show CDR1 as MNHEY and CDR2 as SMNVEV (reference sequence). V lost 4 bases and J lost 8, with 17 bases in between. The CDR3 runs 14 residues. The CDR3 region has the DNA TGTGCCAGCAGTTCGCGTATAGCGGGCTTCGGCTACACCTTC. Amino acid sequence: CASSSRIAGFGYTF.

The V gene is TRBV4-2, the J gene TRBJ2-7; D is undetermined. Germline V gives CDR1 LGHNA, CDR2 YNFKEQ. The CDR3 is made up of 14 amino acids. Trimming left V 2 bases short and J 0 bases short, with 8 bases between. The CDR3, as DNA: TGTGCCAGCAGCCAAACCACTGGCTCCTACGAGCAGTACTTC. It encodes CASSQTTGSYEQYF.

This clone was counted between two and nine times. The chain combines TRBV4-1 with TRBJ2-7, with D possibly matching TRBD2 (6 bases). Deletions cut 2 bases from V and 2 bases from J, with 13 bases between. This CDR3 contains 15 residues. Germline V lookup: CDR1 MGHRA, CDR2 YSYEKL. As DNA, the CDR3 is TGCGCCAGCAGCCAATCACAAGGGGAGGCCTACGAGCAGTACGTC. Translated: CASSQSQGEAYEQYV.

The chain recombines TRBV7-2 with TRBJ2-5, with TRBD2 matching over 13 bases. V trimming: 5 bases; J trimming: 5 bases; junction bases outside the gene matches: 8. There are 16 residues in the CDR3. Germline V gives CDR1 SGHTA, CDR2 FQGNSA. The DNA of the CDR3 is TGTGCCAGCAGCATCACTAGCGGGGGGGCCGGGGAGACCCAGTACTTC. Translating gives CASSITSGGAGETQYF.

On this clone: The junction departs from germline at one end; a sequencing error may be responsible. This chain connects TRBV6-6 to TRBJ2-1; perhaps TRBD2 as D (6 bases). CDR3 length equals 14 residues. Germline V CDR1 and CDR2: MNHNY, SVGAGI (reference sequence). The CDR3 is CASSYGDSHNEQFF. For the CDR3, the DNA is TGTGCCAGCAGTTACGGGGACTCCCACAATGAGCAGTTCTTC.

The chain joins TRBV5-1 to TRBJ2-3; D call uncertain. The germline gives CDR1 SGHRS, CDR2 YFSETQ. The CDR3 is 14 amino acids. The germline V and J ends were trimmed by 4 bases and 6 bases, with 15 bases remaining between them. CDR3: CASSGWQALDTQYF. CDR3 sequence (DNA): TGCGCCAGCAGCGGGTGGCAGGCTTTGGATACGCAGTATTTT.

The V gene is TRBV6-5, the J gene TRBJ2-5; 7 bases agree with TRBD2. CDR1 and CDR2 from the germline V gene are MNHEY and SVGAGI. The V gene end was trimmed by 0 bases and the J gene end by 5 bases; junction bases not matched to a gene: 9. This CDR3 region has 16 residues. This CDR3 reads CASSYSLAGGDETQYF. The CDR3 nucleotides read TGTGCCAGCAGTTACTCGTTAGCGGGTGGCGACGAGACCCAGTACTTC.

As regards this clone: The same CDR3 is also encoded by other DNA sequences in this sample. The chain recombines TRBV6-5 with TRBJ2-7; TRBD2 aligns across 7 bases. Germline V CDR1 and CDR2: MNHEY, SVGAGI. Trimming cost V 0 bases and J 2 bases; bases outside gene matches: 4. This CDR3 has 15 residues. The CDR3 region has the DNA TGTGCCAGCAGTTACTCCTCGGGGGGACCCTACGAGCAGTACTTC. Residues: CASSYSSGGPYEQYF.

This sequence joins TRBV9 and TRBJ2-2; 9 nucleotides agree with TRBD2. V trimming: 3 bases; J trimming: 4 bases; junction bases outside the gene matches: 7. Germline CDR1 and CDR2: SGDLS and YYNGEE. CDR3 size: 16 residues. The CDR3 DNA sequence: TGTGCCAGCAGCGGCCGACTAGCGGAATTCACCGGGGAGCTGTTTTTT. Residues: CASSGRLAEFTGELFF. The full variable domain, in which reference TRBV9 and TRBJ2-2 provide the parts outside the CDR3, is DSGVTQTPKHLITATGQRVTLRCSPRSGDLSVYWYQQSLDQGLQFLIQYYNGEERAKGNILERFSAQQFPDLHSELNLSSLELGDSALYFCASSGRLAEFTGELFFGEGSRLTVL.

This clone was seen a handful of times. This chain joins TRBV2 and TRBJ1-2; 7 nucleotides align to TRBD1. Germline V gene lookup returns CDR1 SNHLY and CDR2 FYNNEI. V shed 3 bases and J 6 bases; nucleotides not matched to a gene: 4. This CDR3 contains 13 residues. The CDR3 coding sequence is TGTGCCAGCAGTGACTGGCAGGGGGATGGCTACACCTTC. Its translation: CASSDWQGDGYTF.

V and J are TRBV5-1 and TRBJ1-4; 10 nucleotides match TRBD1. Trimming took 5 bases from V and 5 from J; bases not matched to a gene: 3. CDR1 is SGHRS and CDR2 is YFSETQ in the germline V gene. This CDR3 has 14 residues. Written as DNA, the CDR3 is TGCGCCAGCAGAGGGACAGGGGCAAATGAAAAACTGTTTTTT. It codes for CASRGTGANEKLFF.

The V call is TRBV6-6, the J call TRBJ1-1; D is undetermined. From germline, CDR1 is MNHNY and CDR2 SVGAGI (reference sequence). This CDR3 spans 13 amino acids. The V gene lost 2 bases and the J gene lost 1 base, with 5 bases spanning the gap. The CDR3 region is CASSYLGNTEAFF. As DNA, the CDR3 is TGTGCCAGCAGTTACCTAGGGAACACTGAAGCTTTCTTT.

The gene calls are TRBV5-1 and TRBJ2-5, with 13 bases fitting TRBD2. V was clipped by 4 bases and J by 2 bases; unmatched bases: 14. The CDR3 runs 19 residues. Germline V lookup: CDR1 SGHRS, CDR2 YFSETQ. The chain's CDR3 is CASSPGLAGAVRLQETQYF. Here the CDR3 DNA reads TGCGCCAGCAGCCCAGGACTAGCGGGGGCCGTGAGATTGCAAGAGACCCAGTACTTC.

The chain combines TRBV6-4 with TRBJ1-5; D possibly corresponds to TRBD1 (5 bases). The CDR3 consists of 13 residues. Trimming removed 2 bases at V and 9 bases at J, with 11 bases between. Per germline, CDR1 MRHNA and CDR2 SNTAGT. The CDR3 spells CASSDAQGGPQHF. CDR3 sequence (DNA): TGTGCCAGCAGTGACGCGCAGGGTGGGCCCCAGCATTTT.